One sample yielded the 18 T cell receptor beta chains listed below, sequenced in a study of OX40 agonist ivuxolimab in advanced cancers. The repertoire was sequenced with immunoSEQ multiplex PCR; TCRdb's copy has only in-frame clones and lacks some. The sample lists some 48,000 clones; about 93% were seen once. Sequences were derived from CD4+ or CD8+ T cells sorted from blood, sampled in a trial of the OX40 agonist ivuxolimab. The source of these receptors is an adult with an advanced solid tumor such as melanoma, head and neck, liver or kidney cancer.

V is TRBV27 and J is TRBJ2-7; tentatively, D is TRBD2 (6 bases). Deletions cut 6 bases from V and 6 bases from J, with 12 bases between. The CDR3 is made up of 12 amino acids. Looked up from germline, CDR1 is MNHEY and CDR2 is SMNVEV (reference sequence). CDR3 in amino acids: CASRGGAVEQYF. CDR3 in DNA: TGTGCCAGCAGAGGAGGGGCAGTCGAGCAGTACTTC.

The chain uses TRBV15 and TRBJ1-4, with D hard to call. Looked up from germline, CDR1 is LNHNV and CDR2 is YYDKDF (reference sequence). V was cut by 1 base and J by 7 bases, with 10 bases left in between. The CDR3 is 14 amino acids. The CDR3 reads CATSRGAEGEKLFF. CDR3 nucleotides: TGTGCCACCAGCAGAGGGGCCGAGGGTGAAAAACTGTTTTTT. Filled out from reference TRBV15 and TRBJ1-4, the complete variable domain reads DAMVIQNPRYQVTQFGKPVTLSCSQTLNHNVMYWYQQKSSQAPKLLFHYYDKDFNNEADTPDNFQSRRPNTSFCFLDIRSPGLGDTAMYLCATSRGAEGEKLFFGSGTQLSVL.

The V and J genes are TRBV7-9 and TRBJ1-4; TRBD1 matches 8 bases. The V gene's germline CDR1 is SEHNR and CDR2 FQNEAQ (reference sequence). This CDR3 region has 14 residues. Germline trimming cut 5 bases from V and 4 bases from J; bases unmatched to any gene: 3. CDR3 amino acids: CASSRTGNNEKLFF. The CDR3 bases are TGTGCCAGCAGCAGGACAGGGAATAATGAAAAACTGTTTTTT. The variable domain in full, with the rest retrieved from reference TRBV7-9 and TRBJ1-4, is DTGVSQNPRHKITKRGQNVTFRCDPISEHNRLYWYRQTLGQGPEFLTYFQNEAQLEKSRLLSDRFSAERPKGSFSTLEIQRTEQGDSAMYLCASSRTGNNEKLFFGSGTQLSVL.

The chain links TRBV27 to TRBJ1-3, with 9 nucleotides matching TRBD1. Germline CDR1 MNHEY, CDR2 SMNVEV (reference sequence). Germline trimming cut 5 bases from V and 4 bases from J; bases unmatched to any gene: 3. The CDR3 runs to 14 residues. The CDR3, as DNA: TGTGCCAGCAGTACGACAGGGGGAGGAAACACCATATATTTT. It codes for CASSTTGGGNTIYF.

The CDR3 nucleotides are TGCAGCGTTGAATTTGCTAGCGGGCGCACCGGGGAGCTGTTTTTT. This gives the protein CSVEFASGRTGELFF. The chain joins TRBV29-1 to TRBJ2-2; TRBD2 matches at 8 bases. The CDR3 is made up of 15 amino acids. From germline, CDR1 is SQVTM and CDR2 ANQGSEA. V was clipped by 2 bases and J by 4 bases; unmatched bases: 6.

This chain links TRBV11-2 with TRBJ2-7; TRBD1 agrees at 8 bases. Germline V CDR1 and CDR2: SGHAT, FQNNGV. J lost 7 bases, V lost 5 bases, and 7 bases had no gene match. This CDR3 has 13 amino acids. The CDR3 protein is CASSPGQGWEQYV. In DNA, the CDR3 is TGTGCCAGCAGCCCAGGACAGGGTTGGGAGCAGTACGTC.

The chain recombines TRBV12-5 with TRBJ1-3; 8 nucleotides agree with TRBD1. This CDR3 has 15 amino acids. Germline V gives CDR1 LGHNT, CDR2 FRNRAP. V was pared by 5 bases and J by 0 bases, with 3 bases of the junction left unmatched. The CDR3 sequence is CASGRGTGSGNTIYF. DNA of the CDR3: TGTGCTAGTGGTCGAGGGACAGGCTCTGGAAACACCATATATTTT.

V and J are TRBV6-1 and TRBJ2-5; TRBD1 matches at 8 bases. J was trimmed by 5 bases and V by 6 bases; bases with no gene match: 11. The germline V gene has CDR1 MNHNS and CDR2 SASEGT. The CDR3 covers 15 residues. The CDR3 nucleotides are TGTGCCAGCAGGGAACCGGACAGGGTAGGGGAGACCCAGTACTTC. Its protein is CASREPDRVGETQYF.

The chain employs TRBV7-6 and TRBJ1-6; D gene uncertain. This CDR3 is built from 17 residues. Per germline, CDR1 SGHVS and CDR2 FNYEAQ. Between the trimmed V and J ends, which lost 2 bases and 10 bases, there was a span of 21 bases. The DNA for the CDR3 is TGTGCCAGCAGCTTAAAAGGGCCGCCAGCGACGGGGTCACCCCTCCACTTT. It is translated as CASSLKGPPATGSPLHF.

CDR3 sequence: CASSSQGPEQYF. DNA of the CDR3: TGTGCCAGCAGCTCGCAGGGGCCGGAGCAGTACTTC. The chain couples TRBV7-9 to TRBJ2-7; the D gene is possibly TRBD1 (6 bases). Germline V gene lookup returns CDR1 SEHNR and CDR2 FQNEAQ (reference sequence). This CDR3 has 12 amino acids. V was pared by 4 bases and J by 7 bases, with 11 bases between. Looking up the rest from reference TRBV7-9 and TRBJ2-7 gives the full variable domain: DTGVSQNPRHKITKRGQNVTFRCDPISEHNRLYWYRQTLGQGPEFLTYFQNEAQLEKSRLLSDRFSAERPKGSFSTLEIQRTEQGDSAMYLCASSSQGPEQYFGPGTRLTVT.

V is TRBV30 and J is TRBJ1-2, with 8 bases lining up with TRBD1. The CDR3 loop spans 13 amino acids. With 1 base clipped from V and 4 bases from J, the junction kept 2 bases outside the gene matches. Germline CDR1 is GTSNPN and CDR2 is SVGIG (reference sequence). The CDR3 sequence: CAWSAGGFYGYTF. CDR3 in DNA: TGTGCCTGGAGTGCAGGGGGCTTCTATGGCTACACCTTC.

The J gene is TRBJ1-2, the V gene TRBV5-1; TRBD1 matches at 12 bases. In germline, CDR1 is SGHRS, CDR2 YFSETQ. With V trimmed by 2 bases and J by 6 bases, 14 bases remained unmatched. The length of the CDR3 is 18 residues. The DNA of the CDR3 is TGCGCCAGCAGCTTAGAAGGGGGACAGGGGGCCTCACATCATGGCTACACCTTC. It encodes CASSLEGGQGASHHGYTF.

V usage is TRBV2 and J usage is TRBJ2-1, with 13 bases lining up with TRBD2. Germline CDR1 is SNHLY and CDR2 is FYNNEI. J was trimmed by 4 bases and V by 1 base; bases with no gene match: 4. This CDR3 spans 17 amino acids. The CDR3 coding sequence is TGTGCCAGCAGTGAAGTAACTAGCGGGGGGGCATACAATGAGCAGTTCTTC. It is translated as CASSEVTSGGAYNEQFF.

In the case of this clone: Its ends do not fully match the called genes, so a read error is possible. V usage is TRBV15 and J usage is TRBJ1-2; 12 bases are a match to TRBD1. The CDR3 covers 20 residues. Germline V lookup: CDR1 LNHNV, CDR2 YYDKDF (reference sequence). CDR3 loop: CATSRDRSGWDRGRNYGHTF. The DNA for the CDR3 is TGTGCCACCAGCAGAGATCGATCAGGTTGGGACAGGGGGCGGAACTATGGCCACACCTTC.

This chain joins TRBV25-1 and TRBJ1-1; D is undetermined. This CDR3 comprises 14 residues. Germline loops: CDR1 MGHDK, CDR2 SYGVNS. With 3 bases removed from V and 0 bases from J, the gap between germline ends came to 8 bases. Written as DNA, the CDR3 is TGTGCCAGCAGTGATCTCGCCATGAACACTGAAGCTTTCTTT. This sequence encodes CASSDLAMNTEAFF.

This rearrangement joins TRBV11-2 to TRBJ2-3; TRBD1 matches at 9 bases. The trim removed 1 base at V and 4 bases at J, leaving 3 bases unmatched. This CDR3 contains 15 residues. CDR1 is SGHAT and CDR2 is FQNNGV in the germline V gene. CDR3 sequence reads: CASSLGDRVPDTQYF. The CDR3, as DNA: TGTGCCAGCAGCTTAGGGGACAGGGTCCCAGATACGCAGTATTTT. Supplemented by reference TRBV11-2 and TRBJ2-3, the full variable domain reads EAGVAQSPRYKIIEKRQSVAFWCNPISGHATLYWYQQILGQGPKLLIQFQNNGVVDDSQLPKDRFSAERLKGVDSTLKIQPAKLEDSAVYLCASSLGDRVPDTQYFGPGTRLTVL.

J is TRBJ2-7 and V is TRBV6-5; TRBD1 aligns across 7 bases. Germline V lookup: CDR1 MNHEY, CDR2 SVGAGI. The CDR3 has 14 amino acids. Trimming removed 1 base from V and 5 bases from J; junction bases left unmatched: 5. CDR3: CASSYFDRVDEQYF. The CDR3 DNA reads TGTGCCAGCAGTTACTTTGACAGGGTGGACGAGCAGTACTTC.

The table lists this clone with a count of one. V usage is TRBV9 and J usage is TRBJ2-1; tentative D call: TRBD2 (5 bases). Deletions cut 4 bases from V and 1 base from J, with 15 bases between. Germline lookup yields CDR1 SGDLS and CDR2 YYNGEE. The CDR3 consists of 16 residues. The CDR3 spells CASSPTIAGSYNEQFF. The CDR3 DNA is TGTGCCAGCAGCCCGACTATCGCGGGTTCCTACAATGAGCAGTTCTTC.